The rows below give T cell receptor beta chains drawn from one sample of a study of T-cell reconstitution after alpha-beta-depleted transplantation in children. TCRdb reprocessed the PCR reads with MiXCR, giving one entry per CDR3 protein. The sample records roughly 500,000 distinct CDR3 sequences, roughly 33% being singletons. The source was PBMCs from the stem cell graft donor, collected from the stem cell graft. Receptors originate from a human donor who donated a stem cell graft to a child with aplastic anemia. Both conserved end residues are part of each CDR3. Fields, in order: CDR3 protein, J gene, V gene.

CDR3: CASSHGQSTYEAFF; J: TRBJ1-1; V: TRBV4-3
CDR3: CSARDLQGGEKLFF; J: TRBJ1-4; V: TRBV20-1
CDR3: CASSQDRSVISAFF; J: TRBJ1-1; V: TRBV4-2
CDR3: CSEKGGTSGPTEAFF; J: TRBJ1-1; V: TRBV29-1
CDR3: CASSPDKGREQFF; J: TRBJ2-1; V: TRBV6-2/TRBV6-3
CDR3: CSVVMGSEQYF; J: TRBJ2-7; V: TRBV29-1
CDR3: CASSQEGQGRAFF; J: TRBJ1-1; V: TRBV4-2
CDR3: CASSLEASGWYGTQYF; J: TRBJ2-5; V: TRBV12-3/TRBV12-4
CDR3: CASSLVGQSTDTQYF; J: TRBJ2-3; V: TRBV7-6
CDR3: CASSSALRRANETQYF; J: TRBJ2-5; V: TRBV7-9
CDR3: CASSLVGRCNYGYTF; J: TRBJ1-2; V: TRBV7-2
CDR3: CASSPGTRPAQETQYF; J: TRBJ2-5; V: TRBV7-9
CDR3: CASSLGPFGLRVYEQYF; J: TRBJ2-7; V: TRBV7-2
CDR3: CATSRPGLAGETQYF; J: TRBJ2-5; V: TRBV24-1